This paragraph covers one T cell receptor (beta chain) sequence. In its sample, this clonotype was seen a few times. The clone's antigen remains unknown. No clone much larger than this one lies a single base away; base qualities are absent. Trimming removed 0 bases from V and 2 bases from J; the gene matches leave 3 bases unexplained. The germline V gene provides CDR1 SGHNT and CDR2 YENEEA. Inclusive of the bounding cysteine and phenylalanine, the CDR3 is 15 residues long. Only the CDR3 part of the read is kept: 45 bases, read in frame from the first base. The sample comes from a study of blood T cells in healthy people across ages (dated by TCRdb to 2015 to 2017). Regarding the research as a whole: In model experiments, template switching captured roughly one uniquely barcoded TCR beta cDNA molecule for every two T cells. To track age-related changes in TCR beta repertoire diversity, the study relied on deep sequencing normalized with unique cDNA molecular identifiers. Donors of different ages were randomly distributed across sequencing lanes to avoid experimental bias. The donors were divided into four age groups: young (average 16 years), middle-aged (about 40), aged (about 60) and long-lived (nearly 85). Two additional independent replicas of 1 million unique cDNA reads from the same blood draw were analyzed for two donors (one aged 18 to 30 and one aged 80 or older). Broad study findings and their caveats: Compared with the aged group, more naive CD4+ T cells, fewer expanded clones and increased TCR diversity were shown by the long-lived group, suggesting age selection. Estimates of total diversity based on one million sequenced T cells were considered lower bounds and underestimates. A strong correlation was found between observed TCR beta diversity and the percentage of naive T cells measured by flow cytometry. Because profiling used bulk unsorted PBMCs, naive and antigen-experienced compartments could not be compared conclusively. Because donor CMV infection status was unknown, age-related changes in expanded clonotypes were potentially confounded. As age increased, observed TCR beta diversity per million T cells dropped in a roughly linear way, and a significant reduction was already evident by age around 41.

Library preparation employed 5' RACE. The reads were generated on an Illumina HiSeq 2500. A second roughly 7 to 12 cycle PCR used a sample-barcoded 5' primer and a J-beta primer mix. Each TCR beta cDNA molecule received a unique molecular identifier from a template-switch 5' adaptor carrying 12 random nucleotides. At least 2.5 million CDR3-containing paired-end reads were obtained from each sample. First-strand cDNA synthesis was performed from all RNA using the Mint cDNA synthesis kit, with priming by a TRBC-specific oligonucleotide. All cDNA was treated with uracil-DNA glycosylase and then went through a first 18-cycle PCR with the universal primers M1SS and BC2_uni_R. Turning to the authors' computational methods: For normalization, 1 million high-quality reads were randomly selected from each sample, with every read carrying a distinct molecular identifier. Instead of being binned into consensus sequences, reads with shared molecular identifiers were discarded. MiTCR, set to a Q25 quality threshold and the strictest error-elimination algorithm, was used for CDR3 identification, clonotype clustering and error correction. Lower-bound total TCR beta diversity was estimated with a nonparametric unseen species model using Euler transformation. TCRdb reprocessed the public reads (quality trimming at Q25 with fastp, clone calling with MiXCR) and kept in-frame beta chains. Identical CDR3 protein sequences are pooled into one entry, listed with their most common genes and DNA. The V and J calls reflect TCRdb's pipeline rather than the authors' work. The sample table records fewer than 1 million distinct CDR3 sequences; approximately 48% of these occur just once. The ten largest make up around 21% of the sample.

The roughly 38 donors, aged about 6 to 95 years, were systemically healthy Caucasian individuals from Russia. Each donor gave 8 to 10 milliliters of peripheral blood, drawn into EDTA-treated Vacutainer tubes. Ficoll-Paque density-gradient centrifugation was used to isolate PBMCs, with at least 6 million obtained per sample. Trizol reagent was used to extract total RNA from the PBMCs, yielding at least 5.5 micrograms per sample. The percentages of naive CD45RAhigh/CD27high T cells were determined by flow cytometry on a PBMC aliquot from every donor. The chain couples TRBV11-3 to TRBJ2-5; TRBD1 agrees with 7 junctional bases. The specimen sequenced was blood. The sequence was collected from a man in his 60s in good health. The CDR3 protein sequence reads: CASSLDRDSQETQYF. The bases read TGTGCCAGCAGCTTAGATCGGGACAGTCAAGAGACCCAGTACTTC.